Sequencing of this TCR beta chain was carried out in a study of naive and memory T cell subsets. Broader study findings: TCRs were reportedly recovered from both biopsy types, mostly tuberculin test sites.

The SP2 primer and nested alpha and beta constant region primers amplified ligated cDNA in four rounds. Reverse transcription of blood and skin TCR RNA was primed at alpha and beta constant regions. One entry per CDR3 protein, called by TCRdb with MiXCR from the UMI-ligation and nested PCR reads. The table includes more than 30,000 distinct CDR3 sequences, roughly 11% detected once. Noted treatment: skin biopsy from PPD injection site in Mantoux-positive individual. A UMI-containing oligonucleotide was joined by 3' ligation to the TCR cDNA template. Biopsied sites were PPD injections in people with a positive Mantoux test. Cells were not sorted; total RNA input targeted about 1 to 1000 ng. The germline V gene has CDR1 MDHEN and CDR2 SYDVKM. The CDR3 covers 14 residues. J gave up 6 bases and V 4 bases, and 7 bases lay outside the gene matches. In its sample, this clonotype was seen many times. Antigen unknown.

The chain couples TRBV28 to TRBJ2-7; 9 bases match TRBD2. This TCR was sampled from an adult in good health. The sample consisted of skin, taken from a tuberculin skin test site. The CDR3 coding sequence is TGTGCCAGCAGTTCTCCGGGACTAGCCGCCGAGCAGTACTTC. This codes for CASSSPGLAAEQYF.